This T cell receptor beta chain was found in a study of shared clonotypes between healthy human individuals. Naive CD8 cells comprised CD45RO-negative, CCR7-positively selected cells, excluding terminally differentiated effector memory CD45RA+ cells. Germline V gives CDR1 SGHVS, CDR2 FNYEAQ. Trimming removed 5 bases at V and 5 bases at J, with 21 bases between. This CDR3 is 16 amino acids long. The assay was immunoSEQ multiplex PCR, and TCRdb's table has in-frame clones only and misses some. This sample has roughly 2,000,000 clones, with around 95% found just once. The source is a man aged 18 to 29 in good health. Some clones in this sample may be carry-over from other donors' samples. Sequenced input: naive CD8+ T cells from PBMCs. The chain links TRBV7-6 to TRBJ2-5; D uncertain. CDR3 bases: TGTGCCAGCAGCCCATACGCCTCGACGGTGGAGGAGACCCAGTACTTC. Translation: CASSPYASTVEETQYF.